This TCR beta chain was obtained from a study of blood T cell repertoires in COVID-19. In the study overall: Material from acute and convalescent COVID-19 was sourced from the United States, Italy and Spain.

V lost 2 bases, J lost 1 base, and 14 bases lay in between. CDR3 length: 16 amino acids. Germline V gene lookup returns CDR1 SGHAT and CDR2 FQNNGV. Clones were read by immunoSEQ multiplex PCR, and TCRdb kept only the in-frame ones, dropping some. Of under 250,000 clones in the sample, 80% to 85% are singletons; the top ten hold 4.4%. This chain uses TRBV11-2 with TRBJ1-1; no firm D call. This clonotype originated in a man aged 50 to 60 with active or convalescent COVID-19. The sample consisted of peripheral blood. In DNA, the CDR3 is TGTGCCAGCAGCTTACCCAGAGGTGGAGGGAACACTGAAGCTTTCTTT. Translating gives CASSLPRGGGNTEAFF.